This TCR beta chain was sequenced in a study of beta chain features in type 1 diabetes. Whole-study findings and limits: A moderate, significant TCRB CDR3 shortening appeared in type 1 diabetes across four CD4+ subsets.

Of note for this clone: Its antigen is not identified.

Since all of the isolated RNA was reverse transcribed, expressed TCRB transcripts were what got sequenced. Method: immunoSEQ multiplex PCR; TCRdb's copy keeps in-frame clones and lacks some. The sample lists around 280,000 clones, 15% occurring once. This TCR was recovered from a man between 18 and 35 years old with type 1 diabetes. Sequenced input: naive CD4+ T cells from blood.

The CDR3 DNA reads as TGTGCCAGCAGCGCCAAGGGAGCTTACACCGGGGAGCTGTTTTTT. As protein: CASSAKGAYTGELFF. J is TRBJ2-2 and V is TRBV7-9, with D possibly matching TRBD2 (5 bases). The CDR3 extends over 15 amino acids. V shed 5 bases and J shed 3 bases, with 13 bases lying between them. Germline CDR1 SEHNR, CDR2 FQNEAQ (reference sequence).